This T cell receptor (beta chain) was recorded in a study of shared clonotypes between healthy human individuals. In its sample, this clone was seen many times. The CDR3 loop spans 16 amino acids. Looked up from germline, CDR1 is KGHSH and CDR2 is LQKENI. Trimming cost V 6 bases and J 3 bases; bases outside gene matches: 10. The table came from immunoSEQ multiplex PCR; TCRdb's copy has only in-frame clones and leaves some out. The table has some 480,000 clones, approximately 79% seen once. This chain joins TRBV18 and TRBJ2-7; 11 bases line up with TRBD1. The sequence derives from a woman aged 40 to 50 in good health. Some clones in this sample may be carry-over from other donors' samples. Input material: PBMCs. DNA for the CDR3: TGTGCCAGCTCCCAAGGACAGGGGGCGACAGGCTACGAGCAGTACTTC. It yields the protein CASSQGQGATGYEQYF. The complete variable domain, with remaining parts taken from reference TRBV18 and TRBJ2-7, reads NAGVMQNPRHLVRRRGQEARLRCSPMKGHSHVYWYRQLPEEGLKFMVYLQKENIIDESGMPKERFSAEFPKEGPSILRIQQVVRGDSAAYFCASSQGQGATGYEQYFGPGTRLTVT.